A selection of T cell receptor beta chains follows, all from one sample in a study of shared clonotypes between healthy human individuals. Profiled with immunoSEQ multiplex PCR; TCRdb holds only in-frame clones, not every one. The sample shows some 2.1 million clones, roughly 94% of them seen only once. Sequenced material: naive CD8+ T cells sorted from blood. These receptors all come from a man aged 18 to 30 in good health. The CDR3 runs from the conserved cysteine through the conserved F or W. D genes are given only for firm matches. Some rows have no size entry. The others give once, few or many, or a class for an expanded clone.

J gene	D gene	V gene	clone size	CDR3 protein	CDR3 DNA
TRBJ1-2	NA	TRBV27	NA	CASSYGGGIEGYTF	TGTGCCAGCAGTTATGGGGGGGGAATTGAAGGCTACACCTTC
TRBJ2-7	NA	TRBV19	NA	CASSMASSYEQYF	TGTGCCAGTAGTATGGCGAGCTCCTACGAGCAGTACTTC
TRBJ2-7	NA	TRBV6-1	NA	CASSEGLAARYEQYF	TGTGCCAGCAGTGAAGGTTTGGCGGCGCGCTACGAGCAGTACTTC
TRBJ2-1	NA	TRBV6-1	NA	CASSEAPGANEQFF	TGTGCCAGCAGTGAAGCGCCAGGGGCGAATGAGCAGTTCTTC
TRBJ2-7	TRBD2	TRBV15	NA	CATSSGLAAYEQYF	TGTGCCACCAGCTCGGGACTAGCGGCCTACGAGCAGTACTTC
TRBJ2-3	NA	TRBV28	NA	CASSLQDSTDTQYF	TGTGCCAGCAGTTTACAGGACAGCACAGATACGCAGTATTTT
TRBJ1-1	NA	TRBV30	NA	CAWSVLFYMNTEAFF	TGTGCCTGGAGTGTACTTTTTTACATGAACACTGAAGCTTTCTTT
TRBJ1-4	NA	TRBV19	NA	CASSQTATNEKLFF	TGTGCCAGTAGCCAGACAGCAACTAATGAAAAACTGTTTTTT
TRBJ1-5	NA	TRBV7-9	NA	CASSGPGADQPQHF	TGTGCCAGCAGCGGCCCAGGGGCGGATCAGCCCCAGCATTTT
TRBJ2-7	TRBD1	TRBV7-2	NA	CASSLAGQGASYEQYF	TGTGCCAGCAGCTTAGCGGGACAGGGGGCTTCTTACGAGCAGTACTTC
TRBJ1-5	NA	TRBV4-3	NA	CASSPGADYNQPQHF	TGCGCCAGCAGCCCCGGTGCAGACTACAATCAGCCCCAGCATTTT
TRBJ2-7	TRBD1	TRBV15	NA	CATSRDLGTAYEQYF	TGTGCCACCAGCAGAGATTTGGGGACAGCCTACGAGCAGTACTTC
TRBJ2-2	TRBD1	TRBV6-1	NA	CASSVTGDDTGELFF	TGTGCCAGCAGCGTTACAGGGGACGACACCGGGGAGCTGTTTTTT
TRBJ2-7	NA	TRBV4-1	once	CASSHDLSYEQYF	TGCGCCAGCAGCCACGACTTGTCCTACGAGCAGTACTTC
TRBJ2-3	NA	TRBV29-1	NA	CSTWGASTDTQYF	TGCAGCACTTGGGGGGCTTCGACAGATACGCAGTATTTT
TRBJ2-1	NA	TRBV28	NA	CASSLNGFSYNEQFF	TGTGCCAGCAGTTTGAACGGGTTCTCCTACAATGAGCAGTTCTTC
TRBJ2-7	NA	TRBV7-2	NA	CASSLRDTYEQYF	TGTGCCAGCAGCTTAAGGGACACCTACGAGCAGTACTTC
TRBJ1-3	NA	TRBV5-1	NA	CASSLEAVSKTGNTIYF	TGCGCCAGCAGCTTGGAAGCCGTCAGCAAGACTGGAAACACCATATATTTT
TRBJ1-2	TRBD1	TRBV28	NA	CASGSRGTGGETNYGYTF	TGTGCCAGCGGGAGCAGGGGGACAGGGGGCGAAACCAACTATGGCTACACCTTC
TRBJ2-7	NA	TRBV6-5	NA	CASSQLGLQYF	TGTGCCAGCAGCCAACTCGGGTTGCAGTACTTC
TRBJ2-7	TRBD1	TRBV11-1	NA	CASSSGLGQGAYEQYF	TGTGCCAGCAGTTCGGGTTTGGGACAGGGGGCCTACGAGCAGTACTTC
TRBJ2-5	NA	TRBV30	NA	CAWSLSQAVYQETQYF	TGTGCCTGGAGCCTGAGTCAGGCCGTGTACCAAGAGACCCAGTACTTC
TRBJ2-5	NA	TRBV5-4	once	CASSLGWSSVQETQYF	TGTGCCAGCAGCCTCGGGTGGAGCTCGGTCCAAGAGACCCAGTACTTC
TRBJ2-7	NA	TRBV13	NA	CASSIRGHDYEQYF	TGTGCCAGCAGCATACGGGGACACGACTACGAGCAGTACTTC
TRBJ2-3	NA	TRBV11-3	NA	CASSSSGGHEITDTQYF	TGTGCCAGCAGTTCGTCTGGGGGCCACGAGATCACAGATACGCAGTATTTT
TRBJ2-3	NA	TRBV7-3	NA	CASSLSGESTDTQYF	TGTGCCAGCAGCTTAAGCGGGGAATCCACAGATACGCAGTATTTT
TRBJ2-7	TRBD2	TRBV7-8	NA	CASSPPEAGEKDEQYF	TGTGCCAGCAGCCCTCCGGAGGCGGGAGAGAAGGACGAGCAGTACTTC
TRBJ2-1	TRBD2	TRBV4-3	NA	CASSQAPWREASYNEQFF	TGCGCCAGCAGCCAAGCACCCTGGCGGGAGGCCTCCTACAATGAGCAGTTCTTC
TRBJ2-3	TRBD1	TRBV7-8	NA	CASSLGAGGITDTQYF	TGTGCCAGCAGCTTAGGGGCAGGGGGTATCACAGATACGCAGTATTTT
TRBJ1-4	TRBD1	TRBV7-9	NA	CASSLEALDRGNEKLFF	TGTGCCAGCAGCTTAGAGGCCCTGGACAGGGGTAATGAAAAACTGTTTTTT
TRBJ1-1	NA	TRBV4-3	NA	CASRQDPGTEAFF	TGCGCCAGCAGGCAGGACCCGGGGACTGAAGCTTTCTTT
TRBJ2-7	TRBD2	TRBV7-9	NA	CASSLASGGAYEQYF	TGTGCCAGCAGCTTAGCTAGCGGGGGGGCCTACGAGCAGTACTTC
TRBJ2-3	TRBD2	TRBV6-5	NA	CASSYRGRAVDTQYF	TGTGCCAGCAGTTATCGCGGGAGGGCCGTAGATACGCAGTATTTT
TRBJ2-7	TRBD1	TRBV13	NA	CASSPGQDEQYF	TGTGCCAGCAGCCCCGGACAGGACGAGCAGTACTTC
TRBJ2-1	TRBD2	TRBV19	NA	CASQERGGYNEQFF	TGTGCCAGTCAGGAGCGGGGGGGATACAATGAGCAGTTCTTC